These 32 T cell receptor beta chains originate from one sample sequenced in a study of Graves' ophthalmopathy and Graves' hyperthyroidism. RNA transcripts were the template, and TCR beta CDR3 regions were amplified from them. HTBI primers served in a first-round RT-PCR, which a second-round multiplex PCR followed. TCRdb reanalysed the multiplex PCR reads using MiXCR and keeps one entry per CDR3 protein. The table records fewer than 650,000 distinct CDR3 sequences, 22% of them present only once. The sequencing sample was made of peripheral blood. The receptors derive from a woman under 30 with stable Graves' hyperthyroidism. Some clones in this sample may be carry-over from other donors' samples.

The V call is TRBV12-5, the J call TRBJ1-2; D might be TRBD1 (5 bases). CDR3 length equals 18 residues. Germline loops: CDR1 LGHNT, CDR2 FRNRAP. V was cut by 7 bases and J by 2 bases, with 26 bases left in between. CDR3 sequence reads: CASALLSGGAGPNYGYTF. In DNA, the CDR3 is TGTGCTAGTGCCCTCCTCTCGGGGGGTGCGGGACCCAACTATGGCTACACCTTC.

In this sample, this clonotype turned up many times. J is TRBJ2-7 and V is TRBV27; TRBD1 matches 7 bases. This CDR3 is built from 16 residues. Germline V CDR1 and CDR2: MNHEY, SMNVEV (reference sequence). After removal of 0 bases from V and 2 bases from J, the junction contained 7 bases not matched to a gene. This CDR3 reads CASSLSQTGSTYEQYF. CDR3 nucleotides: TGTGCCAGCAGTTTATCCCAGACAGGGTCGACCTACGAGCAGTACTTC.

This clonotype was recorded at least ten times. The V and J genes are TRBV4-2 and TRBJ2-7; 12 bases align to TRBD1. Trimming at V came to 0 bases and at J to 6 bases, leaving 6 bases not matched to a gene. Germline V lookup: CDR1 LGHNA, CDR2 YNFKEQ. The CDR3 is 16 amino acids. CDR3: CASSQDSGTGGAEQYF. The CDR3 nucleotides read TGTGCCAGCAGCCAAGATTCCGGGACAGGGGGCGCCGAGCAGTACTTC.

The chain links TRBV6-1 to TRBJ2-7; D might be TRBD2 (6 bases). The germline gives CDR1 MNHNS, CDR2 SASEGT. The germline V and J ends were trimmed by 1 base and 1 base, with 11 bases remaining between them. CDR3 length: 15 amino acids. Here the CDR3 DNA reads TGTGCCAGCAGTGAAGATCCCAGCGGGTCCTACGAGCAGTACTTC. Translating gives CASSEDPSGSYEQYF.

This clonotype appeared many times. The chain recombines TRBV6-4 with TRBJ1-1; D gene unclear. This CDR3 region has 15 residues. V was trimmed by 6 bases and J by 0 bases, leaving 14 bases between them. From germline, CDR1 is MRHNA and CDR2 SNTAGT. In DNA, the CDR3 is TGTGCCAGCAGAAGGACCCATACCATGAACACTGAAGCTTTCTTT. Protein: CASRRTHTMNTEAFF.

This clonotype was seen at least ten times. The chain employs TRBV20-1 and TRBJ2-2; D is uncertain. Germline V gene sequence: CDR1 DFQATT, CDR2 SNEGSKA (reference sequence). This CDR3 contains 13 residues. V was shortened by 3 bases and J by 1 base, with 6 bases between the two germline ends. CDR3 sequence reads: CSARRQNTGELFF. The CDR3 nucleotides read TGCAGTGCTAGGCGGCAGAACACCGGGGAGCTGTTTTTT.

To note about this clonotype: Mismatch with germline at one junction end may stem from a read error. J is TRBJ2-7 and V is TRBV12-3 or TRBV12-4; 9 positions match TRBD1. The CDR3 is 15 amino acids. The CDR3 sequence is CASSPTPGQGGEQCF. CDR3 nucleotides: TGTGCCAGCAGCCCCACGCCGGGACAGGGCGGCGAGCAGTGCTTC.

This clonotype was recorded many times. The chain joins TRBV27 to TRBJ2-5; TRBD2 aligns across 8 bases. Germline V gives CDR1 MNHEY, CDR2 SMNVEV (reference sequence). The CDR3 totals 16 residues. Unmatched junction bases numbered 6, after V lost 2 bases and J lost 1 base. For the CDR3, the DNA is TGTGCCAGCAGTTTACGTGGCGGGGGGATCCAAGAGACCCAGTACTTC. Its protein is CASSLRGGGIQETQYF.

This clonotype has at least ten counts. The J gene is TRBJ1-1, the V gene TRBV11-1; 7 bases fit TRBD1. Germline V gene data show CDR1 as SGHAT and CDR2 as FQDESV (reference sequence). V trimming: 5 bases; J trimming: 6 bases; junction bases outside the gene matches: 9. This CDR3 region has 14 residues. In nucleotides, the CDR3 is TGTGCCAGCAGCGCCCGGGACAGAGGCTCTGAAGCTTTCTTT. The encoded protein is CASSARDRGSEAFF.

This clonotype was observed many times. The chain is built from TRBV12-3 or TRBV12-4 and TRBJ2-2; TRBD1 matches 9 bases. The CDR3 covers 15 residues. After removal of 7 bases from V and 4 bases from J, the junction contained 7 bases not matched to a gene. CDR3 coding DNA: TGTGCCAGCACTAAGGACAGGGGCGGCACCGGGGAGCTGTTTTTT. Protein product: CASTKDRGGTGELFF.

There are many counts of this clonotype. The chain uses TRBV2 and TRBJ2-5; D might be TRBD1 (5 bases). V lost 6 bases and J 0 bases, leaving 5 bases between the germline ends. The germline V gene has CDR1 SNHLY and CDR2 FYNNEI. The CDR3 totals 12 residues. The CDR3 DNA reads TGTGCCAGCAGGACAGACCAAGAGACCCAGTACTTC. This codes for CASRTDQETQYF.

This clonotype was detected only a few times. This chain joins TRBV29-1 and TRBJ2-5; no reliable D call. Germline V CDR1 and CDR2: SQVTM, ANQGSEA. V was shortened by 1 base and J by 0 bases, with 6 bases between the two germline ends. This CDR3 has 13 residues. In nucleotides, the CDR3 is TGCAGCGTTGAAGGGCTTAACCAAGAGACCCAGTACTTC. Protein: CSVEGLNQETQYF.

This clonotype has more than one count but fewer than ten. This chain uses TRBV6-1 with TRBJ1-2; D perhaps matches TRBD1 (5 bases). Germline values: CDR1 MNHNS, CDR2 SASEGT. Trimming took off 7 bases at V and 8 bases at J, with 17 bases between the two ends. The CDR3 sequence is 13 residues long. The CDR3 protein is CASTLAVRGGYTF. CDR3 coding DNA: TGTGCCAGCACCCTGGCAGTGAGGGGCGGCTACACCTTC.

The chain uses TRBV19 and TRBJ2-5; D not resolved. V dropped 3 bases and J dropped 4 bases, with 9 bases sitting between them. This CDR3 is 13 amino acids long. Germline lookup yields CDR1 LNHDA and CDR2 SQIVND (reference sequence). CDR3 residues: CASSISVRETQYF. The CDR3 DNA reads TGTGCCAGTAGTATCTCGGTACGAGAGACCCAGTACTTC.

This clonotype was picked up many times. The genes are TRBV6-2 or TRBV6-3 and TRBJ2-7; D call uncertain. The CDR3 runs 13 residues. Trimming cost V 5 bases and J 2 bases, with 10 bases left between them. Germline V gene lookup returns CDR1 MNHEY and CDR2 SVGEGT. CDR3 DNA: TGTGCCAGCAGTCCTACGACAACCTACGAGCAGTACTTC. Its protein is CASSPTTTYEQYF.

This clonotype occurred a few times. The chain has TRBV6-5 and TRBJ2-5; D is possibly TRBD2 (5 bases). The CDR3 runs 14 residues. The germline CDR1 and CDR2 sequences are MNHEY and SVGAGI. The ends were cut back, 4 bases at V and 1 base at J, with 10 bases in the middle. The CDR3 reads CASSWSRAQETQYF. The CDR3 coding sequence is TGTGCCAGCAGTTGGTCGAGGGCCCAAGAGACCCAGTACTTC.

In this sample, this clonotype turned up many times. The chain links TRBV6-1 to TRBJ2-7, with D perhaps being TRBD1 or TRBD2 (6 bases each). Per germline, CDR1 MNHNS and CDR2 SASEGT. V lost 11 bases, J lost 5 bases, and 19 bases lay in between. This CDR3 comprises 13 residues. CDR3 nucleotide sequence: TGTGCCGCCGGGGGCTTTCTCTTGAACGAGCAGTACTTC. Protein sequence: CAAGGFLLNEQYF.

This clonotype was detected many times. The chain joins TRBV6-5 to TRBJ2-7, with a weak D call TRBD1 (6 bases). The CDR3 covers 14 residues. In germline, CDR1 is MNHEY, CDR2 SVGAGI. V was trimmed by 5 bases and J by 3 bases, leaving 14 bases between them. Here the CDR3 reads CASSPQGSYYEQYF. As DNA, the CDR3 is TGTGCCAGCAGTCCCCAGGGGTCTTACTACGAGCAGTACTTC.

The V gene is TRBV6-5, the J gene TRBJ1-2; 10 bases are shared with TRBD1. The V gene's germline CDR1 is MNHEY and CDR2 SVGAGI. This CDR3 is built from 16 residues. V was clipped by 2 bases and J by 5 bases; unmatched bases: 8. DNA for the CDR3: TGTGCCAGCAGTTACCGGGGGACAGGGGAGCCTTATGGCTACACCTTC. Its translation is CASSYRGTGEPYGYTF.

The rearrangement uses TRBV7-2 and TRBJ1-1; D is uncertain. Germline lookup yields CDR1 SGHTA and CDR2 FQGNSA. The CDR3 has 14 residues. V was shortened by 5 bases and J by 3 bases, with 13 bases between the two germline ends. This CDR3 reads CASSVLVIDTEAFF. CDR3 sequence (DNA): TGTGCCAGCAGCGTCCTGGTGATTGACACTGAAGCTTTCTTT.

A remark on this clonotype: At one of its ends the junction is not consistent with the germline gene, which may arise from a read error. V is TRBV28 and J is TRBJ2-5, with D possibly called TRBD1 or TRBD2 (5 bases each). The CDR3 contains 15 residues. CDR1 and CDR2 from the germline V gene are MDHEN and SYDVKM. The CDR3 DNA reads as TGCGCCAGCAGTTTGTACAGGAGAGTAGGGGAGACCAAGTACTTC. Its translation is CASSLYRRVGETKYF.

CDR3 protein: CASSPREGGIYGYTF. Here the CDR3 DNA reads TGCGCCAGCAGCCCTCGGGAGGGTGGCATTTATGGCTACACCTTC. V usage is TRBV5-1 and J usage is TRBJ1-2, with D unclear. In germline, CDR1 is SGHRS, CDR2 YFSETQ. V gave up 4 bases and J gave up 5 bases, with 18 bases separating them. The CDR3 extends over 15 amino acids.

The rearrangement joins TRBV5-1 to TRBJ2-7; possibly TRBD1 for D (6 bases). V was cut by 10 bases and J by 2 bases, with 13 bases left in between. Germline values: CDR1 SGHRS, CDR2 YFSETQ. The length of the CDR3 is 12 residues. CDR3: CAGTGRPYEQYF. The CDR3 DNA reads as TGCGCCGGAACAGGGCGCCCCTACGAGCAGTACTTC. Filled out from reference TRBV5-1 and TRBJ2-7, the complete variable domain reads KAGVTQTPRYLIKTRGQQVTLSCSPISGHRSVSWYQQTPGQGLQFLFEYFSETQRNKGNFPGRFSGRQFSNSRSEMNVSTLELGDSALYLCAGTGRPYEQYFGPGTRLTVT.

This clonotype was observed at least ten times. This chain links TRBV27 with TRBJ2-5; no reliable D call. Per the germline V gene, CDR1 is MNHEY and CDR2 is SMNVEV (reference sequence). V was pared by 5 bases and J by 5 bases, with 12 bases between. The CDR3 has 13 residues. The CDR3 sequence is CASSRYEAETQYF. The CDR3 nucleotides read TGTGCCAGCAGTCGATATGAGGCGGAGACCCAGTACTTC.

The CDR3 region is CASSLGADSGREAFF. The CDR3 DNA reads TGCGCCAGCAGCTTGGGGGCAGATAGCGGGCGTGAAGCTTTCTTT. This rearrangement joins TRBV5-1 to TRBJ1-1; no clear D. V shed 0 bases and J shed 7 bases, with 16 bases lying between them. The CDR3 loop spans 15 amino acids. The germline CDR1 and CDR2 sequences are SGHRS and YFSETQ.

This clonotype was counted ten times or more. This chain uses TRBV5-6 with TRBJ2-5; TRBD1 is a possible D gene (5 bases). Per the germline V gene, CDR1 is SGHDT and CDR2 is YYEEEE. Trimming took 4 bases from V and 5 from J, leaving 15 bases between them. The CDR3 consists of 14 residues. The CDR3 nucleotides read TGTGCCAGCAGCACCCCTGGGGCAGCGGAGACCCAGTACTTC. As protein: CASSTPGAAETQYF.

This clonotype appeared many times. The rearrangement joins TRBV20-1 to TRBJ2-7; D might be TRBD1 (6 bases). This CDR3 comprises 12 residues. Per the germline V gene, CDR1 is DFQATT and CDR2 is SNEGSKA (reference sequence). Deletions cut 6 bases from V and 5 bases from J, with 14 bases between. The CDR3 is CSAGAGENEQYF. For the CDR3, the DNA is TGCAGTGCGGGAGCAGGGGAAAACGAGCAGTACTTC.

The V gene is TRBV7-6, the J gene TRBJ2-7; 9 positions agree with TRBD1. Germline V gene sequence: CDR1 SGHVS, CDR2 FNYEAQ. This CDR3 is built from 14 residues. Trimming removed 5 bases from V and 2 bases from J; junction bases left unmatched: 4. The CDR3 nucleotides read TGTGCCAGCAGCGGCGGGACAGGGACCTACGAGCAGTACTTC. Encoded protein: CASSGGTGTYEQYF. Using reference TRBV7-6 and TRBJ2-7 for the parts outside the CDR3, the full variable domain is GAGVSQSPRYKVTKRGQDVALRCDPISGHVSLYWYRQALGQGPEFLTYFNYEAQQDKSGLPNDRFSAERPEGSISTLTIQRTEQRDSAMYRCASSGGTGTYEQYFGPGTRLTVT.

This clonotype was seen a handful of times. The J gene is TRBJ1-1, the V gene TRBV29-1; D perhaps matches TRBD1 (5 bases). The germline gives CDR1 SQVTM, CDR2 ANQGSEA. This CDR3 spans 12 amino acids. The V end was cut by 7 bases, the J end by 1 base, with 10 bases between. The CDR3 region has the DNA TGCAGCGCCGGGGGTAAGAACACTGAAGCTTTCTTT. This gives the protein CSAGGKNTEAFF. Full variable domain (remainder filled in from reference TRBV29-1 and TRBJ1-1): SAVISQKPSRDICQRGTSLTIQCQVDSQVTMMFWYRQQPGQSLTLIATANQGSEATYESGFVIDKFPISRPNLTFSTLTVSNMSPEDSSIYLCSAGGKNTEAFFGQGTRLTVV.

This clonotype was recorded many times. The V and J genes are TRBV4-1 and TRBJ1-5; D is ambiguous. Trimming shortened V by 0 bases and J by 6 bases, and 9 bases separated the two germline ends. Germline V gives CDR1 MGHRA, CDR2 YSYEKL. This CDR3 region has 14 residues. CDR3 nucleotides: TGCGCCAGCAGCCAAGATCTACTGGTTCAGCCCCAGCATTTT. This sequence encodes CASSQDLLVQPQHF.

V and J are TRBV7-6 and TRBJ2-2; 8 bases align to TRBD1. V trimming: 4 bases; J trimming: 3 bases; junction bases outside the gene matches: 4. The CDR3 runs to 15 residues. Per the germline V gene, CDR1 is SGHVS and CDR2 is FNYEAQ. This CDR3 reads CASSSQQGDTGELFF. The CDR3 DNA reads as TGTGCCAGCAGCTCCCAACAGGGGGACACCGGGGAGCTGTTTTTT.

There are many counts of this clonotype. The CDR3 DNA is TGTGCCAGCAGTCAACTAGGGGAGCCCCAGCATTTT. Residues: CASSQLGEPQHF. This chain links TRBV6-1 with TRBJ1-5, with D possibly TRBD1 on 5 matching bases. The CDR3 sequence is 12 residues long. Germline CDR1 reads MNHNS; CDR2 reads SASEGT. V was clipped by 5 bases and J by 8 bases, with 10 bases between them.